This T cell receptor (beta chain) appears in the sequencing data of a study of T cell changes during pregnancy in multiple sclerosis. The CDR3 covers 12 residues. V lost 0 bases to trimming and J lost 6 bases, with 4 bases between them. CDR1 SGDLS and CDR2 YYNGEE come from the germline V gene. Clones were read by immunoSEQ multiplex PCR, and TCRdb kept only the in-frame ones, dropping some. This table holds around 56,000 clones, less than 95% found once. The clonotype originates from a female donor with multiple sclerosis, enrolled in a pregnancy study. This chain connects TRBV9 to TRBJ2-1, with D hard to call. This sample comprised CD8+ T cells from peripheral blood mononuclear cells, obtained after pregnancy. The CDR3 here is CASSVGSNEQFF. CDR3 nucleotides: TGTGCCAGCAGCGTAGGGAGCAATGAGCAGTTCTTC.